The 18 T cell receptor beta chains below come from one sample, sequenced in a study of blood T cells in healthy people across ages. The second PCR ran roughly 6 to 11 cycles with a sample-barcoded 5' primer and J-beta primers. TCRdb recomputed calls from the 5' RACE reads with MiXCR, one row per CDR3 protein. This table holds approximately 1.5 million distinct CDR3 sequences, approximately 32% found once. The sequenced sample was blood. Receptors originate from a woman aged 25-40 years in good health.

V and J are TRBV6-1 and TRBJ1-5; D is undetermined. Trimming pared 0 bases from V and 3 bases from J, leaving 15 bases between. CDR3 length: 17 amino acids. Per the germline V gene, CDR1 is MNHNS and CDR2 is SASEGT. The CDR3 reads CASSEALGRRINQPQHF. CDR3 coding DNA: TGTGCCAGCAGTGAAGCGCTTGGCAGGAGGATCAATCAGCCCCAGCATTTT.

The chain combines TRBV21-1 with TRBJ1-5; the tabulated D call, TRBD1, remains unverified against the DNA. TRBV21-1 represents a pseudogene. This CDR3 comprises 22 residues. As DNA, the CDR3 is TGTGCCAGCAGCAAAGGAATTTTGATGGGGACAGGCCTCAGCTATAGCAATCAGCCCCAGCATTTT. It codes for CASSKGILMGTGLSYSNQPQHF.

This clonotype was observed many times. The V and J genes are TRBV29-1 and TRBJ2-5, with D perhaps matching TRBD1 or TRBD2 (5 bases each). Trimming took 4 bases from V and 5 from J, leaving 11 bases between them. The germline V gene has CDR1 SQVTM and CDR2 ANQGSEA. The CDR3 runs to 12 residues. CDR3 residues: CSVGGIGETQYF. CDR3 bases: TGCAGCGTTGGGGGGATTGGGGAGACCCAGTACTTC.

This clonotype was counted many times. This chain uses TRBV29-1 with TRBJ2-1, with D tentatively TRBD2 (5 bases). CDR3 length equals 15 residues. The germline gives CDR1 SQVTM, CDR2 ANQGSEA. With 7 bases removed from V and 2 bases from J, the gap between germline ends came to 18 bases. The CDR3 protein is CSGRVASGAYNEQFF. CDR3 DNA sequence: TGCAGCGGGCGGGTAGCCTCCGGGGCCTACAATGAGCAGTTCTTC.

The rearrangement uses TRBV29-1 and TRBJ1-6, with a possible D match to TRBD1 (6 bases). Germline V CDR1 and CDR2: SQVTM, ANQGSEA. V gave up 8 bases and J gave up 10 bases, with 21 bases separating them. The CDR3 spans 14 residues. This chain's CDR3 is CSLPPGAERSPLHF. CDR3 DNA sequence: TGCAGCCTGCCCCCGGGGGCTGAAAGATCACCCCTCCACTTT.

The chain has TRBV5-1 and TRBJ2-3; the D is unclear. This CDR3 is 16 amino acids long. Between the trimmed V and J ends, which lost 4 bases and 2 bases, there was a span of 17 bases. From germline, CDR1 is SGHRS and CDR2 YFSETQ. The CDR3 here is CASSPGASIDTDTQYF. CDR3 coding DNA: TGCGCCAGCAGCCCCGGAGCCTCTATAGACACAGATACGCAGTATTTT.

This clonotype was seen only a few times. This rearrangement joins TRBV5-1 to TRBJ1-4; D call uncertain. V lost 5 bases and J lost 0, with 17 bases in between. The CDR3 runs 17 residues. Germline CDR1 is SGHRS and CDR2 is YFSETQ. The CDR3: CASSSGPTIATNEKLFF. CDR3 coding DNA: TGCGCCAGCAGTTCTGGACCGACAATTGCAACTAATGAAAAACTGTTTTTT.

The V call is TRBV19, the J call TRBJ2-7; the D gene is possibly TRBD1 (5 bases). The CDR3 length is 16 residues. Germline CDR1 is LNHDA and CDR2 is SQIVND (reference sequence). V lost 5 bases and J 6 bases, leaving 23 bases between the germline ends. The CDR3 protein is CASSLQGSDPFPEQYF. The CDR3 DNA is TGTGCCAGTAGTCTTCAGGGTTCCGACCCCTTTCCCGAGCAGTACTTC.

The V gene is TRBV10-3, the J gene TRBJ1-1, with 7 nucleotides matching TRBD1. J lost 6 bases, V lost 2 bases, and 6 bases had no gene match. The CDR3 contains 14 residues. Germline assignment: CDR1 ENHRY and CDR2 SYGVKD. This CDR3 reads CAISERGQGAEAFF. The CDR3 region has the DNA TGTGCCATCAGTGAGAGGGGCCAGGGGGCTGAAGCTTTCTTT.

This clonotype has just a few counts. The chain is built from TRBV11-2 and TRBJ2-6, with D unclear. The germline CDR1 and CDR2 sequences are SGHAT and FQNNGV. The CDR3 consists of 13 residues. V was cut by 6 bases and J by 2 bases, with 5 bases left in between. DNA of the CDR3: TGTGCCAGCAGGATGGCTGGGGCCAACGTCCTGACTTTC. Its translation: CASRMAGANVLTF.

V gene TRBV7-3 combines with J gene TRBJ2-1, with D uncertain. Germline V gene lookup returns CDR1 SGHTA and CDR2 FQGTGA. Trimming removed 1 base at V and 4 bases at J, with 11 bases between. The CDR3 spans 15 residues. CDR3 sequence: CASSLKPGLYNEQFF. The CDR3 nucleotides are TGTGCCAGCAGCTTAAAGCCGGGTCTATACAATGAGCAGTTCTTC.

The chain carries TRBV10-1 and TRBJ1-2; 9 nucleotides line up with TRBD1. The CDR3 totals 13 residues. V dropped 9 bases and J dropped 5; count of bases not matched to a gene: 7. Germline lookup yields CDR1 WNHNN and CDR2 SYGVQD (reference sequence). This CDR3 reads CARTRDRVYGYTF. In nucleotides, the CDR3 is TGCGCCAGGACCCGGGACAGGGTTTATGGCTACACCTTC.

This clonotype has a handful of counts. The chain has TRBV4-1 and TRBJ2-7; 7 nucleotides align to TRBD1. The CDR3 covers 16 residues. Germline V gives CDR1 MGHRA, CDR2 YSYEKL. Unmatched junction bases numbered 8, after V lost 3 bases and J lost 0 bases. CDR3 protein: CASSHLQGTNSYEQYF. For the CDR3, the DNA is TGCGCCAGCAGCCACCTACAGGGGACAAACTCCTACGAGCAGTACTTC.

The J gene is TRBJ1-1, the V gene TRBV20-1; TRBD1 matches at 7 bases. V dropped 3 bases and J dropped 11; count of bases not matched to a gene: 18. The CDR3 is 15 amino acids. The germline gives CDR1 DFQATT, CDR2 SNEGSKA (reference sequence). The DNA for the CDR3 is TGCAGTGCTAGCGAGGGCCTGAGACAGGGACGGGACGCTTTCTTT. Encoded protein: CSASEGLRQGRDAFF.

In this sample, this clonotype turned up a few times. The rearrangement links TRBV20-1 to TRBJ1-1; 10 bases match TRBD1. Trimming removed 3 bases from V and 4 bases from J; junction bases left unmatched: 8. The V gene's germline CDR1 is DFQATT and CDR2 SNEGSKA (reference sequence). The CDR3 contains 15 residues. The CDR3 DNA follows: TGCAGTGCTAGTGGCAGGGACAGGGGAGTCACTGAAGCTTTCTTT. Translated, it gives CSASGRDRGVTEAFF.

V usage is TRBV10-1 and J usage is TRBJ2-3; either TRBD1 or TRBD2 may supply D (5 bases each). The V gene lost 7 bases and the J gene lost 0 bases, with 17 bases spanning the gap. The length of the CDR3 is 16 residues. The V gene's germline CDR1 is WNHNN and CDR2 SYGVQD (reference sequence). The CDR3 region is CASTRWGNVSTDTQYF. The CDR3 DNA sequence: TGCGCCAGCACCCGCTGGGGGAACGTAAGCACAGATACGCAGTATTTT.

This clonotype was seen more than once but under ten times. J is TRBJ2-7 and V is TRBV7-6, with TRBD1 matching 10 bases. The CDR3 is made up of 15 amino acids. Germline V gene sequence: CDR1 SGHVS, CDR2 FNYEAQ. J lost 0 bases, V lost 5 bases, and 4 bases had no gene match. The CDR3 region is CASSIRQGASYEQYF. The CDR3 region has the DNA TGTGCCAGCAGCATACGACAGGGGGCCTCCTACGAGCAGTACTTC.

This clonotype was detected a few times. The gene calls are TRBV6-2 or TRBV6-3 and TRBJ2-5; 8 nucleotides agree with TRBD1. The V and J ends lost 7 bases and 5 bases, in that order; junction bases with no gene match: 6. The V gene's germline CDR1 is MNHEY and CDR2 SVGEGT. The CDR3 is 13 residues long. The CDR3 loop is CASNRGAAETQYF. The CDR3 DNA follows: TGTGCCAGCAACAGGGGGGCCGCGGAGACCCAGTACTTC.